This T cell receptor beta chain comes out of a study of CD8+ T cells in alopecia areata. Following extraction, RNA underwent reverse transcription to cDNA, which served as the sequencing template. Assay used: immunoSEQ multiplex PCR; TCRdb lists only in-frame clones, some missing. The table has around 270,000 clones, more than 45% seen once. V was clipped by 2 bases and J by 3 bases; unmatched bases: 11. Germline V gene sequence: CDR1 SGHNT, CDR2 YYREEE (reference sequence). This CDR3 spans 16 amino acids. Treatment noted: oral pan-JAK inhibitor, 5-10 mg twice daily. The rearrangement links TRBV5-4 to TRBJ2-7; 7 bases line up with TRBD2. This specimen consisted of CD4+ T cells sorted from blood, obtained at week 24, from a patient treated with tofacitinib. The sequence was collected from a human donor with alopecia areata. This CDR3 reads CASSLPGGGPFYEQYF. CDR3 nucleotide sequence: TGTGCCAGCAGCTTACCGGGCGGGGGACCGTTCTACGAGCAGTACTTC.